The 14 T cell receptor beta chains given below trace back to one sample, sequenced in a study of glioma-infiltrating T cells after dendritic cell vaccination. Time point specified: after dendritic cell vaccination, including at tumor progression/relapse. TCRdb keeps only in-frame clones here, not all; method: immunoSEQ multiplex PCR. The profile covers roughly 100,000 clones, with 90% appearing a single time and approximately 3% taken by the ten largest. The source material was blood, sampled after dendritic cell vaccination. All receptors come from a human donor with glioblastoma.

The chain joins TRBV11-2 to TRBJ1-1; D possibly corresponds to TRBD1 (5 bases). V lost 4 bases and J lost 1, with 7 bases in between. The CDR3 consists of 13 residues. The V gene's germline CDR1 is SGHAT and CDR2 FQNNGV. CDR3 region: CASSYDRNTEAFF. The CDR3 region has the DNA TGTGCCAGCAGCTATGACAGGAACACTGAAGCTTTCTTT.

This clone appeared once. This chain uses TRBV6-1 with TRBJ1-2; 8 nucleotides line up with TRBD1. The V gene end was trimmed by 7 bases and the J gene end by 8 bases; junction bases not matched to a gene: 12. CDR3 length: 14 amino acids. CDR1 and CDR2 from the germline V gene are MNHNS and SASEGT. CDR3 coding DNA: TGTGCCAGCACTCTGGACAGGGAGGATCGGGGCTACACCTTC. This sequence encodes CASTLDREDRGYTF.

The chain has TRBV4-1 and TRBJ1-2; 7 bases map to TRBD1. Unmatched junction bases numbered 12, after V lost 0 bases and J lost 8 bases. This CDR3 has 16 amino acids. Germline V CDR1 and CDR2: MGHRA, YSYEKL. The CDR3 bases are TGCGCCAGCAGCCAAGATCTGACAGGGAAGATGAGAGGCTACACCTTC. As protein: CASSQDLTGKMRGYTF.

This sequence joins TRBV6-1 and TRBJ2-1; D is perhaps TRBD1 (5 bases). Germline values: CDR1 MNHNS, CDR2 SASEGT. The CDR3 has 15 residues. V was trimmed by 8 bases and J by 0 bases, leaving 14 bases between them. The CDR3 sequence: CASFARGYSYNEQFF. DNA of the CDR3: TGTGCCAGCTTCGCTAGGGGCTACTCCTACAATGAGCAGTTCTTC.

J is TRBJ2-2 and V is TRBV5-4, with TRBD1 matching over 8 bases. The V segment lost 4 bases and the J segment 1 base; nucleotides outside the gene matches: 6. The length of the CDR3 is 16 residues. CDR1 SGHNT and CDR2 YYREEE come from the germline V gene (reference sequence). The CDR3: CASSLRQGQNTGELFF. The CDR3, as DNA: TGTGCCAGCAGCCTTCGACAGGGGCAGAACACCGGGGAGCTGTTTTTT.

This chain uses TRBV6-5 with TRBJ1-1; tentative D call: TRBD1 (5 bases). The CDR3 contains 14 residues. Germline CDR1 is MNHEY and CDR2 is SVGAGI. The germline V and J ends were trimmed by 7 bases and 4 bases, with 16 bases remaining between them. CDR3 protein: CASTSGTWGTEAFF. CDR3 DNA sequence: TGTGCCAGCACCTCCGGGACTTGGGGCACTGAAGCTTTCTTT.

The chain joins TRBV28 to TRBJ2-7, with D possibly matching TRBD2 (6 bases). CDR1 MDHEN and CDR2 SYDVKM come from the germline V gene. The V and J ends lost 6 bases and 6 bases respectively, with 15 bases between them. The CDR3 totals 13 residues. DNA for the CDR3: TGTGCCAGCAGCCCCCGGGTGGGGGGCGAGCAGTACTTC. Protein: CASSPRVGGEQYF.

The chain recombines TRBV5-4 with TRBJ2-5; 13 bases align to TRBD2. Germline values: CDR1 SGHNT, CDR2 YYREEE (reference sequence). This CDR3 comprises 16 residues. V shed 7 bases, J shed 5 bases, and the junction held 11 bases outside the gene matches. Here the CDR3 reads CASRPGGTSGVETQYF. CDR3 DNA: TGTGCCAGCCGTCCGGGAGGGACTAGCGGGGTGGAGACCCAGTACTTC.

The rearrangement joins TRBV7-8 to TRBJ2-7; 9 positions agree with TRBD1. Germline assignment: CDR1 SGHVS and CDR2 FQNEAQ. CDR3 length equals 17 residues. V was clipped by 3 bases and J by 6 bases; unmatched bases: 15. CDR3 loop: CASSLAPEQGAISEQYF. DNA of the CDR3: TGTGCCAGCAGCTTGGCCCCTGAACAGGGGGCGATCTCCGAGCAGTACTTC. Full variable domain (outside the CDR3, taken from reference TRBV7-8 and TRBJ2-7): GAGVSQSPRYKVAKRGQDVALRCDPISGHVSLFWYQQALGQGPEFLTYFQNEAQLDKSGLPSDRFFAERPEGSVSTLKIQRTQQEDSAVYLCASSLAPEQGAISEQYFGPGTRLTVT.

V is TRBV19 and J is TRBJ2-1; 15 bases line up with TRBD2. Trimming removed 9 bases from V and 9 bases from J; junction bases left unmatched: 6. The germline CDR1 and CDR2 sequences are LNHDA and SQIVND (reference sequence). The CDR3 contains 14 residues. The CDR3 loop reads CASGGTSGRFEQFF. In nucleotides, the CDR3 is TGTGCCAGCGGCGGGACTAGCGGGAGGTTTGAGCAGTTCTTC.

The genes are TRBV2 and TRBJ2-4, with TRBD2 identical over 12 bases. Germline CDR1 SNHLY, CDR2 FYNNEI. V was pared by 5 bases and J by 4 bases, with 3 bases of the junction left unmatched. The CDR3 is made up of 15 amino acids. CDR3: CASSSSGRAKNIQYF. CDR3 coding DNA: TGTGCCAGCAGTTCTAGCGGGAGGGCGAAAAACATTCAGTACTTC. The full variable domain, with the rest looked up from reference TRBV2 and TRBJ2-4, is EPEVTQTPSHQVTQMGQEVILRCVPISNHLYFYWYRQILGQKVEFLVSFYNNEISEKSEIFDDQFSVERPDGSNFTLKIRSTKLEDSAMYFCASSSSGRAKNIQYFGAGTRLSVL.

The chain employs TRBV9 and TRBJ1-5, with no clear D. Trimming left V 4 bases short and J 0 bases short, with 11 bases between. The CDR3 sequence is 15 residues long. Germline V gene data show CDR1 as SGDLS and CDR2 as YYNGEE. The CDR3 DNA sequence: TGTGCCAGCAGCCCAGCGGGCTATAGCAATCAGCCCCAGCATTTT. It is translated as CASSPAGYSNQPQHF.

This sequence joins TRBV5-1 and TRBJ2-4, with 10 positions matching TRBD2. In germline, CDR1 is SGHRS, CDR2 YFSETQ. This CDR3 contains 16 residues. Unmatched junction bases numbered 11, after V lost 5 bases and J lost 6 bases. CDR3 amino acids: CASSVSSGGPLNIQYF. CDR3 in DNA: TGCGCCAGCAGTGTGAGTAGCGGGGGGCCTCTAAACATTCAGTACTTC.

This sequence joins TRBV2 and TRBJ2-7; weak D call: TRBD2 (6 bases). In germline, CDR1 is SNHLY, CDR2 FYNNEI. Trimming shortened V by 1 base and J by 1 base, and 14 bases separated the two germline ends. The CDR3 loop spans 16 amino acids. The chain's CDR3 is CASSEGALGLSYEQYF. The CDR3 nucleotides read TGTGCCAGCAGTGAAGGGGCGTTAGGACTATCCTACGAGCAGTACTTC.